This T cell receptor (beta chain) derives from a study of cytomegalovirus exposure and HLA in healthy donors. Germline assignment: CDR1 LNHNV and CDR2 YYDKDF (reference sequence). This CDR3 spans 14 amino acids. V gave up 3 bases and J gave up 4 bases, with 13 bases separating them. The primer mix had 60 Vbeta and 13 Jbeta primers. TCRdb's table, derived via immunoSEQ multiplex PCR, lists solely in-frame clones and lacks some. The sample has roughly 120,000 clones, around 78% seen once. The V call is TRBV15, the J call TRBJ2-7; D unresolved. The specimen was PBMCs. The source of this sequence is a man in his forties or fifties in good health and CMV-seronegative. The CDR3, as DNA: TGTGCCACCAGCAGTTCTCTCGGGTATTACGAGCAGTACTTC. This codes for CATSSSLGYYEQYF.